What follows are 26 T cell receptor beta chains derived from one specimen sequenced in a study of cytomegalovirus exposure and HLA in healthy donors. PCR was performed using 60 Vbeta and 13 Jbeta primers. Assay used: immunoSEQ multiplex PCR; TCRdb lists only in-frame clones, some missing. The sample yields about 120,000 clones, 74% seen once. The sequenced material came from PBMCs. Every receptor here comes from a middle-aged man in good health and CMV-seropositive.

The chain recombines TRBV18 with TRBJ2-3, with a tentative D call TRBD1 (6 bases). This CDR3 is built from 16 residues. Trimming removed 3 bases from V and 0 bases from J, with 13 bases in between. Germline V gene lookup returns CDR1 KGHSH and CDR2 LQKENI. The chain's CDR3 is CASSPEGDMSTDTQYF. The CDR3 nucleotides are TGTGCCAGCTCACCGGAAGGGGACATGAGCACAGATACGCAGTATTTT.

This clone turned up a few times. The rearrangement uses TRBV7-3 and TRBJ2-6; TRBD1 agrees at 10 bases. The CDR3 is made up of 17 amino acids. Germline CDR1 and CDR2: SGHTA and FQGTGA. Trimming cost V 1 base and J 6 bases; bases outside gene matches: 6. The CDR3 reads CASSLNPGTGEANVLTF. In nucleotides, the CDR3 is TGTGCCAGCAGCTTAAACCCGGGGACAGGGGAGGCCAACGTCCTGACTTTC.

As DNA, the CDR3 is TGTGCCAGCAGCCCCAGGGGGCCCGGGGAGCTGTTTTTT. Translating gives CASSPRGPGELFF. J is TRBJ2-2 and V is TRBV13; 8 bases are a match to TRBD1. The CDR3 totals 13 residues. Looked up from germline, CDR1 is PRHDT and CDR2 is FYEKMQ (reference sequence). V lost 5 bases, J lost 6 bases, and 2 bases stayed unmatched.

V and J are TRBV11-3 and TRBJ2-1; 7 bases are a match to TRBD1. Germline V CDR1 and CDR2: SGHNT, YENEEA. Unmatched junction bases numbered 7, after V lost 5 bases and J lost 3 bases. The CDR3 sequence is 15 residues long. CDR3 sequence reads: CASSLPGQFYNEQFF. In DNA, the CDR3 is TGTGCCAGCAGCCTCCCGGGACAGTTCTACAATGAGCAGTTCTTC.

The chain recombines TRBV28 with TRBJ1-2; a weak D match, TRBD1 (6 bases). The V gene's germline CDR1 is MDHEN and CDR2 SYDVKM. The CDR3 is 14 amino acids. Trimming took off 2 bases at V and 4 bases at J, with 11 bases between the two ends. The CDR3 sequence: CASSLEQGVYGYTF. In nucleotides, the CDR3 is TGTGCCAGCAGTTTAGAACAGGGAGTCTATGGCTACACCTTC.

Concerning this clone: The sample has other DNA sequences that encode this CDR3 too. This chain uses TRBV28 with TRBJ1-2; TRBD1 matches 7 bases. The germline gives CDR1 MDHEN, CDR2 SYDVKM. The CDR3 covers 14 residues. With 4 bases clipped from V and 8 bases from J, the junction kept 10 bases outside the gene matches. CDR3 region: CASSSSDRPLGYTF. The CDR3 DNA sequence: TGTGCCAGCAGTTCCTCGGACAGGCCGCTCGGCTACACCTTC.

In DNA, the CDR3 is TGTGCCAGCAGCTGCCGGGGGGGCTCTGGAAACACCATATATTTT. It yields the protein CASSCRGGSGNTIYF. The J gene is TRBJ1-3, the V gene TRBV21-1. TRBV21-1 represents a pseudogene. The CDR3 loop spans 15 amino acids.

This clone was seen just once. The chain has TRBV5-4 and TRBJ2-2, with TRBD1 identical over 7 bases. Per the germline V gene, CDR1 is SGHNT and CDR2 is YYREEE (reference sequence). Losses at the gene ends were 4 bases for V and 3 bases for J; bases not matched to a gene: 3. The CDR3 extends over 14 amino acids. CDR3 loop: CASSRTGDTGELFF. As DNA, the CDR3 is TGTGCCAGCAGCCGAACAGGGGACACCGGGGAGCTGTTTTTT. Using reference TRBV5-4 and TRBJ2-2 for the parts outside the CDR3, the full variable domain is ETGVTQSPTHLIKTRGQQVTLRCSSQSGHNTVSWYQQALGQGPQFIFQYYREEENGRGNFPPRFSGLQFPNYSSELNVNALELDDSALYLCASSRTGDTGELFFGEGSRLTVL.

The chain is built from TRBV27 and TRBJ2-7, with TRBD1 matching over 7 bases. Germline CDR1 and CDR2: MNHEY and SMNVEV (reference sequence). V dropped 3 bases and J dropped 3; count of bases not matched to a gene: 5. The CDR3 spans 14 residues. CDR3 DNA sequence: TGTGCCAGCAGTTTCGGGACAGCTAACTACGAGCAGTACTTC. Translation gives CASSFGTANYEQYF.

This chain uses TRBV19 with TRBJ1-5, with D perhaps matching TRBD1 (5 bases). Looked up from germline, CDR1 is LNHDA and CDR2 is SQIVND (reference sequence). This CDR3 region has 15 residues. V dropped 7 bases and J dropped 4 bases, with 17 bases sitting between them. The CDR3 nucleotides read TGTGCCAGTACGATCAGGGCCACTGGGAATCAGCCCCAGCATTTT. Translating gives CASTIRATGNQPQHF. The full variable domain, its missing parts supplied by reference TRBV19 and TRBJ1-5, is DGGITQSPKYLFRKEGQNVTLSCEQNLNHDAMYWYRQDPGQGLRLIYYSQIVNDFQKGDIAEGYSVSREKKESFPLTVTSAQKNPTAFYLCASTIRATGNQPQHFGDGTRLSIL.

V usage is TRBV9 and J usage is TRBJ2-5; D is possibly TRBD1 (6 bases). Germline CDR1 is SGDLS and CDR2 is YYNGEE. The germline V and J ends were trimmed by 4 bases and 14 bases, with 18 bases remaining between them. This CDR3 is 12 amino acids long. The CDR3 loop reads CASSSQSGHVYF. Written as DNA, the CDR3 is TGTGCCAGCAGCTCCCAATCGGGACACGTATACTTC.

There are a few counts of this clone. The rearrangement uses TRBV29-1 and TRBJ1-2; 11 bases line up with TRBD1. Germline trimming cut 7 bases from V and 3 bases from J; bases unmatched to any gene: 4. Germline CDR1 SQVTM, CDR2 ANQGSEA. The CDR3 runs 13 residues. The CDR3 DNA reads as TGCAGCGAGGGACAGGGGGACGACTATGGCTACACCTTC. It codes for CSEGQGDDYGYTF.

A few counts support this clone. V is TRBV10-3 and J is TRBJ2-7; D perhaps matches TRBD1 (6 bases). The CDR3 totals 15 residues. Trimming left V 3 bases short and J 2 bases short, with 14 bases between. Germline V lookup: CDR1 ENHRY, CDR2 SYGVKD. Written as DNA, the CDR3 is TGTGCCATCAGTGACTTACAGGGACGTACCTACGAGCAGTACTTC. It specifies CAISDLQGRTYEQYF.

This clone appeared once. V gene TRBV15 combines with J gene TRBJ2-7, with D possibly being TRBD2 (6 bases). Trimming stripped 2 bases from V and 5 bases from J, with 16 bases between. This CDR3 has 15 amino acids. Looked up from germline, CDR1 is LNHNV and CDR2 is YYDKDF (reference sequence). CDR3 in amino acids: CATSRPGLPQHEQYF. In DNA, the CDR3 is TGTGCCACCAGCAGACCGGGACTGCCCCAACACGAGCAGTACTTC.

This chain uses TRBV25-1 with TRBJ2-7; 10 nucleotides line up with TRBD1. Germline V gives CDR1 MGHDK, CDR2 SYGVNS. V lost 4 bases and J lost 4; bases outside the gene matches: 13. The CDR3 covers 17 residues. Here the CDR3 DNA reads TGTGCCAGCAGTGGGCCCCGGGACAGGGGAAACATGTACGAGCAGTACTTC. Translation gives CASSGPRDRGNMYEQYF.

This chain joins TRBV7-2 and TRBJ2-7; 7 bases align to TRBD1. The germline V gene has CDR1 SGHTA and CDR2 FQGNSA. This CDR3 contains 18 residues. J gave up 6 bases and V 1 base, and 18 bases lay outside the gene matches. The CDR3 nucleotides are TGTGCCAGCAGCTTAGTAGGGGGACAGAGGGATGTGGTAGGCGAGCAGTACTTC. Its protein is CASSLVGGQRDVVGEQYF.

The chain is built from TRBV29-1 and TRBJ2-3; D might be TRBD2 (6 bases). Germline V lookup: CDR1 SQVTM, CDR2 ANQGSEA. The CDR3 consists of 11 residues. CDR3: CSAGFTDTQYF. The CDR3, as DNA: TGCAGTGCGGGATTTACAGATACGCAGTATTTT.

A few counts support this clone. The chain uses TRBV9 and TRBJ2-1, with 9 bases matching TRBD2. With V trimmed by 0 bases and J by 4 bases, 2 bases remained unmatched. This CDR3 contains 15 residues. Germline V gene sequence: CDR1 SGDLS, CDR2 YYNGEE. Written as DNA, the CDR3 is TGTGCCAGCAGCGTAGGGCGGGGGGGTTACAATGAGCAGTTCTTC. Translating it yields CASSVGRGGYNEQFF.

The chain carries TRBV28 and TRBJ1-5; D unclear. The CDR3 has 18 amino acids. Germline CDR1 MDHEN, CDR2 SYDVKM. The V end lost 3 bases, the J end lost 1 base, and 19 bases lay between the germline ends. In DNA form, the CDR3 reads TGTGCCAGCAGTTTGCCCCTTGGGAGCACACCCAGCAATCAGCCCCAGCATTTT. Protein product: CASSLPLGSTPSNQPQHF.

V is TRBV6-5 and J is TRBJ1-5; 7 nucleotides align to TRBD1. The trim removed 4 bases at V and 3 bases at J, leaving 3 bases unmatched. The CDR3 extends over 14 amino acids. Germline-derived CDR1 and CDR2 are MNHEY and SVGAGI. The CDR3 protein is CASSFRGINQPQHF. The CDR3, as DNA: TGTGCCAGCAGTTTCAGGGGGATCAATCAGCCCCAGCATTTT.

V gene TRBV4-3 combines with J gene TRBJ2-2, with a tentative D call TRBD1 (5 bases). V was trimmed by 0 bases and J by 6 bases, leaving 8 bases between them. Germline CDR1 LGHNA, CDR2 YSLEER. The CDR3 loop spans 14 amino acids. CDR3 nucleotides: TGCGCCAGCAGCCAAGACCAGGGCCCCGGGGAGCTGTTTTTT. Translation: CASSQDQGPGELFF.

This clone has a handful of counts. This sequence joins TRBV5-8 and TRBJ1-1; TRBD1 aligns across 12 bases. V was clipped by 4 bases and J by 1 base; unmatched bases: 8. Germline CDR1 and CDR2: SGHTS and YDEGEE. The CDR3 length is 17 residues. CDR3 residues: CASSRRDRGRGNTEAFF. CDR3 DNA sequence: TGTGCCAGCAGCCGCCGGGACAGGGGGCGCGGGAACACTGAAGCTTTCTTT.

The V and J genes are TRBV6-6 and TRBJ2-5, with 11 bases matching TRBD2. The CDR3 sequence is 16 residues long. V trimming: 6 bases; J trimming: 1 base; junction bases outside the gene matches: 7. Per the germline V gene, CDR1 is MNHNY and CDR2 is SVGAGI (reference sequence). In nucleotides, the CDR3 is TGTGCCAGCAGAGACGGGACTAGCGGTTTCCAAGAGACCCAGTACTTC. Its translation: CASRDGTSGFQETQYF.

The chain has TRBV4-1 and TRBJ2-1; the match to TRBD2 covers 7 bases. In germline, CDR1 is MGHRA, CDR2 YSYEKL. This CDR3 is 14 amino acids long. V lost 10 bases and J lost 2; bases outside the gene matches: 8. The CDR3 loop is CATSSGGAYNEQFF. DNA for the CDR3: TGCGCCACCTCATCGGGAGGAGCCTACAATGAGCAGTTCTTC.

This rearrangement joins TRBV29-1 to TRBJ2-1; 9 bases are a match to TRBD2. V shed 7 bases and J 9 bases; nucleotides not matched to a gene: 19. Looked up from germline, CDR1 is SQVTM and CDR2 is ANQGSEA. This CDR3 region has 16 residues. The CDR3 reads CSGGTGTSNPLGEQFF. For the CDR3, the DNA is TGCAGCGGTGGCACCGGGACTAGCAACCCATTGGGTGAGCAGTTCTTC.

J is TRBJ1-6 and V is TRBV27, with TRBD1 identical over 7 bases. Germline V gene data show CDR1 as MNHEY and CDR2 as SMNVEV (reference sequence). Trimming at V came to 6 bases and at J to 10 bases, leaving 18 bases not matched to a gene. The CDR3 runs to 17 residues. The CDR3 coding sequence is TGTGCCAGCAGGCCGCCTCGGGACAGCGGAACGGAGTCACCCCTCCACTTT. It codes for CASRPPRDSGTESPLHF.